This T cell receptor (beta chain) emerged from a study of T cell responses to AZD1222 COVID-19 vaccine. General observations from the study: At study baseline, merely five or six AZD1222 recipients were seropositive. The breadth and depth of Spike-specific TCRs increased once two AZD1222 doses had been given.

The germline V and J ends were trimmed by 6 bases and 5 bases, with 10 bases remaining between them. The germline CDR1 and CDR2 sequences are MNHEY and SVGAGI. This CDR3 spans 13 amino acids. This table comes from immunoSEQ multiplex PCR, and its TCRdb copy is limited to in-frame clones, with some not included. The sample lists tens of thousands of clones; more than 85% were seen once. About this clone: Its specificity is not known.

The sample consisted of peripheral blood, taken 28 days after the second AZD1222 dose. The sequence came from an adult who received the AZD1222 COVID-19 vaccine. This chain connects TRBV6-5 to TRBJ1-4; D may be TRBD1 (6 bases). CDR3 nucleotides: TGTGCCAGCAGAAGGACAGTAAATGAAAAACTGTTTTTT. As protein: CASRRTVNEKLFF.